One sample yielded the 9 T cell receptor beta chains listed below, sequenced in a study of CD8 T cells in ankylosing spondylitis. MiXCR, run by TCRdb on the 5' RACE reads, gives a single entry per CDR3 protein. This repertoire shows around 180,000 distinct CDR3 sequences, 15% to 20% found once; its top ten account for around 4%. What was sequenced was blood, either unsorted or a sorted T cell fraction (not recorded which). Receptors were obtained from a male donor aged 5 to 29 with ankylosing spondylitis or in good health (not recorded which).

This clonotype was found many times. The chain employs TRBV20-1 and TRBJ2-1, with 8 bases aligning to TRBD2. The CDR3 extends over 15 amino acids. V was pared by 5 bases and J by 2 bases, with 8 bases of the junction left unmatched. CDR1 and CDR2 (germline): DFQATT, SNEGSKA (reference sequence). The CDR3 sequence: CSARGGLQAYNEQFF. The CDR3 coding sequence is TGCAGTGCTCGGGGGGGACTCCAAGCCTACAATGAGCAGTTCTTC.

The rearrangement joins TRBV7-3 to TRBJ2-1; 8 positions agree with TRBD2. Germline CDR1 is SGHTA and CDR2 is FQGTGA. V shed 5 bases and J 5 bases; nucleotides not matched to a gene: 5. This CDR3 has 14 amino acids. The CDR3 reads CASSQLAANNEQFF. DNA for the CDR3: TGTGCCAGCAGCCAACTAGCGGCTAACAATGAGCAGTTCTTC.

The rearrangement joins TRBV10-3 to TRBJ2-7; TRBD2 might be the D (6 bases). The germline gives CDR1 ENHRY, CDR2 SYGVKD. The CDR3 contains 13 residues. V was pared by 7 bases and J by 7 bases, with 17 bases between. This CDR3 is CAITNTSLGEQYV. Written as DNA, the CDR3 is TGTGCCATCACAAACACTAGCTTGGGGGAGCAGTACGTC.

The chain links TRBV19 to TRBJ2-1; 12 bases match TRBD2. This CDR3 contains 17 residues. J gave up 7 bases and V 6 bases, and 13 bases lay outside the gene matches. Germline values: CDR1 LNHDA, CDR2 SQIVND (reference sequence). The CDR3 region has the DNA TGTGCCAGTAGCGGGGTGCGGACTAGCGGGATAAAGAATGAGCAGTTCTTC. It codes for CASSGVRTSGIKNEQFF.

This clonotype came up many times. One end of the junction is discordant with germline, which a read error may explain. This chain uses TRBV20-1 with TRBJ2-1; D remains ambiguous. CDR1 is DFQATT, CDR2 SNEGSKA, per germline (reference sequence). The CDR3 extends over 9 amino acids. The CDR3 is CSARDSGVF. The CDR3 DNA follows: TGCAGTGCTAGAGATAGTGGGGTCTTC.

The gene calls are TRBV18 and TRBJ2-3, with 10 bases fitting TRBD2. There are 16 residues in the CDR3. Germline V gene data show CDR1 as KGHSH and CDR2 as LQKENI. Germline trimming cut 3 bases from V and 2 bases from J; bases unmatched to any gene: 5. The CDR3 DNA reads as TGTGCCAGCTCACCCTTAGCGGGAGGCCCCACAGATACGCAGTATTTT. As protein: CASSPLAGGPTDTQYF.

The chain joins TRBV29-1 to TRBJ2-5; D remains ambiguous. Trimming left V 6 bases short and J 5 bases short, with 16 bases between. Germline V gene data show CDR1 as SQVTM and CDR2 as ANQGSEA. The CDR3 covers 13 residues. The CDR3 nucleotides read TGCAGCGTCCGAAGGGATGTGTGGGAGACCCAGTACTTC. Protein: CSVRRDVWETQYF. Using reference TRBV29-1 and TRBJ2-5 for the parts outside the CDR3, the full variable domain is SAVISQKPSRDICQRGTSLTIQCQVDSQVTMMFWYRQQPGQSLTLIATANQGSEATYESGFVIDKFPISRPNLTFSTLTVSNMSPEDSSIYLCSVRRDVWETQYFGPGTRLLVL.

This clonotype showed up many times. V usage is TRBV15 and J usage is TRBJ2-7; D is possibly TRBD2 (6 bases). CDR1 and CDR2 from the germline V gene are LNHNV and YYDKDF (reference sequence). There are 14 residues in the CDR3. V lost 3 bases and J 4 bases, leaving 13 bases between the germline ends. This CDR3 reads CATSSRTGGYEQYF. The CDR3 nucleotides are TGTGCCACCAGCAGCCGAACTGGGGGGTACGAGCAGTACTTC.

The rearrangement joins TRBV27 to TRBJ1-1, with unresolved D. CDR1 is MNHEY, CDR2 SMNVEV, per germline (reference sequence). CDR3 length: 14 residues. V lost 5 bases to trimming and J lost 4 bases, with 14 bases between them. The CDR3 DNA follows: TGTGCCAGCAGTAGACAAAGGGCTGGCACTGAAGCTTTCTTT. It yields the protein CASSRQRAGTEAFF.